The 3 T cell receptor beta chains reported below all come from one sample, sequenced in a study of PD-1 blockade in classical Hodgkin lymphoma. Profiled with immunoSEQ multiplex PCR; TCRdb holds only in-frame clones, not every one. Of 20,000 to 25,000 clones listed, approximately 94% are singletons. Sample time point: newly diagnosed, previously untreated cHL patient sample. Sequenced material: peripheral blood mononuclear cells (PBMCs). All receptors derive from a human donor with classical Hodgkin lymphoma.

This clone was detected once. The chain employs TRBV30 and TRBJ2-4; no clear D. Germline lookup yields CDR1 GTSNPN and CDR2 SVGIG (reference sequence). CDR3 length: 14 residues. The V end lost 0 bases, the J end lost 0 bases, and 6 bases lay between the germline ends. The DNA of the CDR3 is TGTGCCTGGAGTGTGTCTCTAGCCAAAAACATTCAGTACTTC. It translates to CAWSVSLAKNIQYF.

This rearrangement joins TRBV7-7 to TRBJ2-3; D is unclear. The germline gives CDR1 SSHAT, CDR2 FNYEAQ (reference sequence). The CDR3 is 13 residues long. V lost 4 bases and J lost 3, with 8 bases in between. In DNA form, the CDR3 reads TGTGCCAGCAGCTCGGACCTAACAGATACGCAGTATTTT. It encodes CASSSDLTDTQYF.

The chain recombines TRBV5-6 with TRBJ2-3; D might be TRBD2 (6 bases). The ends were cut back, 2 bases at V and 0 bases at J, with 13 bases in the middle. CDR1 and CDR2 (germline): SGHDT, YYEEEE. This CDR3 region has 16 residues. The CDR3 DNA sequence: TGTGCCAGCAGCTTCCTCCCCGGGGGTAGCACAGATACGCAGTATTTT. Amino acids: CASSFLPGGSTDTQYF.